The clone carrying this TCR beta chain has only a few counts. The source of the sample is a study of shared clonotypes between healthy human individuals. Study summary: CD4 naive and memory got three plates each, CD8 naive two, CD8 memory one.

The CDR3 spans 10 residues. V shed 4 bases and J shed 6 bases, with 6 bases lying between them. Germline CDR1 reads SQVTM; CDR2 reads ANQGSEA. Naive CD8 isolation took CD45RO-negative cells positively selected for CCR7 and excluded terminally differentiated effector memory CD45RA+ cells. Over several immunoSEQ plates, each subset's genomic DNA was distributed in even portions. Some clones are missing from TCRdb's copy, which holds only in-frame ones; the method was immunoSEQ multiplex PCR. This sample has about 2.1 million clones, with just over 90% found just once. The rearrangement joins TRBV29-1 to TRBJ1-2; D is uncertain. Sequencing used naive CD8+ T cells from PBMCs. This receptor was identified in a man younger than 30 in good health. Some clones in this sample may be carry-over from other donors' samples. The CDR3: CSVAVDGYTF. CDR3 DNA sequence: TGCAGCGTTGCCGTGGATGGCTACACCTTC.